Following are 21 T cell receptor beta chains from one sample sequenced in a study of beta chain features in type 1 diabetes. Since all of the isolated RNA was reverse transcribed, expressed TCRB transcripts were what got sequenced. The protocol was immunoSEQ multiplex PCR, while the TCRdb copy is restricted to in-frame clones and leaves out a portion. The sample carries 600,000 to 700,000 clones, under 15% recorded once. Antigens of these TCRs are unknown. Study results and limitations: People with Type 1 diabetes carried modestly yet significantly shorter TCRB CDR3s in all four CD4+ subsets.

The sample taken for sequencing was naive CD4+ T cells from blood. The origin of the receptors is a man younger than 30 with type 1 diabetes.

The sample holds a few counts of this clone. This CDR3 is CASSIDLGQYNEQFF. CDR3 sequence (DNA): TGTGCCAGTAGTATAGATTTAGGCCAGTACAATGAGCAGTTCTTC. The genes are TRBV19 and TRBJ2-1; D uncertain. The CDR3 runs to 15 residues. The V and J ends lost 0 bases and 4 bases respectively, with 10 bases between them. Germline V gene lookup returns CDR1 LNHDA and CDR2 SQIVND (reference sequence).

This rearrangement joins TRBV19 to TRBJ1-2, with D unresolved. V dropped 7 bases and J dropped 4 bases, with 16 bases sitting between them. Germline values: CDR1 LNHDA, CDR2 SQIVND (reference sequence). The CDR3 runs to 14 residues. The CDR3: CASTRQVTSYGYTF. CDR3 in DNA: TGTGCCAGTACACGGCAGGTCACTAGCTATGGCTACACCTTC. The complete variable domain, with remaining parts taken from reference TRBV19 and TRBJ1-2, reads DGGITQSPKYLFRKEGQNVTLSCEQNLNHDAMYWYRQDPGQGLRLIYYSQIVNDFQKGDIAEGYSVSREKKESFPLTVTSAQKNPTAFYLCASTRQVTSYGYTFGSGTRLTVV.

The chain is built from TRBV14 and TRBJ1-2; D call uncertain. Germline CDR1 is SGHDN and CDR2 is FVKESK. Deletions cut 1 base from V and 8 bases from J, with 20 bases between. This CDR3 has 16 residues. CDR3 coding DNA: TGTGCCAGCAGCCAAGTGGCGGGCGGAGGGATAAGCGGCTACACCTTC. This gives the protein CASSQVAGGGISGYTF. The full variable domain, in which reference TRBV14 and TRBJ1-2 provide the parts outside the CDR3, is EAGVTQFPSHSVIEKGQTVTLRCDPISGHDNLYWYRRVMGKEIKFLLHFVKESKQDESGMPNNRFLAERTGGTYSTLKVQPAELEDSGVYFCASSQVAGGGISGYTFGSGTRLTVV.

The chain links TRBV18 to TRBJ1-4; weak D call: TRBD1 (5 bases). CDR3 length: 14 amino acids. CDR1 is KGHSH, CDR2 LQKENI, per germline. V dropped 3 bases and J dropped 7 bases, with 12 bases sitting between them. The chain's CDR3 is CASSPGTQGEKLFF. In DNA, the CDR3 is TGTGCCAGCTCACCTGGGACCCAGGGTGAAAAACTGTTTTTT.

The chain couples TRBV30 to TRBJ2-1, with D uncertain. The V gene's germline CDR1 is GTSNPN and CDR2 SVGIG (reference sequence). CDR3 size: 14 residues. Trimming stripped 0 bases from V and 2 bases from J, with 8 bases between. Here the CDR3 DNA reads TGTGCCTGGAGTGTACATGGGCCCTACAATGAGCAGTTCTTC. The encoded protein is CAWSVHGPYNEQFF.

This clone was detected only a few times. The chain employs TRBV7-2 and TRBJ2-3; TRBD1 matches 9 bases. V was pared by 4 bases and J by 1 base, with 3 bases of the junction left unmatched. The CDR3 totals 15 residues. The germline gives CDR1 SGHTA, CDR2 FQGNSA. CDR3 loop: CASSSRTGGTDTQYF. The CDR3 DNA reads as TGTGCCAGCAGCTCCCGGACAGGGGGCACAGATACGCAGTATTTT. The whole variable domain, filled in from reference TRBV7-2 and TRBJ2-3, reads GAGVSQSPSNKVTEKGKDVELRCDPISGHTALYWYRQSLGQGLEFLIYFQGNSAPDKSGLPSDRFSAERTGGSVSTLTIQRTQQEDSAVYLCASSSRTGGTDTQYFGPGTRLTVL.

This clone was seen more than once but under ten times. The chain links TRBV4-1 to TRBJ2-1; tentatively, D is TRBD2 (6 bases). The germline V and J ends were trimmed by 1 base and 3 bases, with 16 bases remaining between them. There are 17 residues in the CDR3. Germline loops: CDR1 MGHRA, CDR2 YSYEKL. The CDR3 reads CASSQVTSGRDYNEQFF. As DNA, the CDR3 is TGCGCCAGCAGCCAAGTGACCTCCGGGCGGGACTACAATGAGCAGTTCTTC.

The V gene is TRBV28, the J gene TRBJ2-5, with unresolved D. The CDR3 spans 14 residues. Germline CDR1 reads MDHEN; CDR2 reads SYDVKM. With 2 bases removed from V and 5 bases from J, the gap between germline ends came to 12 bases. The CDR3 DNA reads TGTGCCAGCAGTTTACCCTCCCAGGAGGAGACCCAGTACTTC. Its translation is CASSLPSQEETQYF.

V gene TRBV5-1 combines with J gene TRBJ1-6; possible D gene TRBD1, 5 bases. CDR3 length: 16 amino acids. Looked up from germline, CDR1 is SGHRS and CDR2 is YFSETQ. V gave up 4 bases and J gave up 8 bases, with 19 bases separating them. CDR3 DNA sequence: TGCGCCAGCAGCATCCTCCCATCGGGGACGGATTCACCCCTCCACTTT. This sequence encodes CASSILPSGTDSPLHF.

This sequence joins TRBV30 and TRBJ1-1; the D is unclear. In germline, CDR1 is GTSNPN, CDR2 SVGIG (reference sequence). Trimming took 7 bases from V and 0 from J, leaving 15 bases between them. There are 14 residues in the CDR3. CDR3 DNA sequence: TGTGCCTCCTATATGGAACCCATGAACACTGAAGCTTTCTTT. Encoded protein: CASYMEPMNTEAFF. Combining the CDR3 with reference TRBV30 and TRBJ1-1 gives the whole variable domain SQTIHQWPATLVQPVGSPLSLECTVEGTSNPNLYWYRQAAGRGLQLLFYSVGIGQISSEVPQNLSASRPQDRQFILSSKKLLLSDSGFYLCASYMEPMNTEAFFGQGTRLTVV.

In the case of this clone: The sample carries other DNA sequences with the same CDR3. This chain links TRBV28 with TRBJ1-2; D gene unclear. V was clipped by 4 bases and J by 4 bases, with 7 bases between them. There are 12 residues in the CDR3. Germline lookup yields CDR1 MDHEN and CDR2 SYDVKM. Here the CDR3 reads CASSSDLYGYTF. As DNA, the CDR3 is TGTGCCAGCAGTTCCGACCTCTATGGCTACACCTTC.

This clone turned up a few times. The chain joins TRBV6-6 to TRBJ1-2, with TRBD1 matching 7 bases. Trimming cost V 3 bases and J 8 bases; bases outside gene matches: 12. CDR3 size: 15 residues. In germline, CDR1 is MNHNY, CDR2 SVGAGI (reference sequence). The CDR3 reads CASSYRQGKETGYTF. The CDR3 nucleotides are TGTGCCAGCAGTTATAGACAGGGAAAAGAGACGGGCTACACCTTC.

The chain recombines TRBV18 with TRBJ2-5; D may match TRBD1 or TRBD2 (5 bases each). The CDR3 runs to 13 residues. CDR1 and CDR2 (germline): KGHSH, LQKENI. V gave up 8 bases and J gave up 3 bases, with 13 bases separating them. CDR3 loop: CASRLGGEETQYF. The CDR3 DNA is TGTGCCAGCCGCCTTGGGGGAGAAGAGACCCAGTACTTC.

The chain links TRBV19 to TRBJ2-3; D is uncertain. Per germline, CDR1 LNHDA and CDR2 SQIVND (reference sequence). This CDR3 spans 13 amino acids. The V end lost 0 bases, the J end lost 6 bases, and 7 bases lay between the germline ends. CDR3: CASSIDADDTQYF. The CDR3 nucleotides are TGTGCCAGTAGTATAGATGCGGACGATACGCAGTATTTT.

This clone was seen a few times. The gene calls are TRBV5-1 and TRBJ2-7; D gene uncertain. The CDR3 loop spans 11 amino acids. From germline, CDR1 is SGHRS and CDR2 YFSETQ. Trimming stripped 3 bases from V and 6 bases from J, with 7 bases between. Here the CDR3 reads CASSSRSEQYF. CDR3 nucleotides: TGCGCCAGCAGCTCCCGCAGCGAGCAGTACTTC.

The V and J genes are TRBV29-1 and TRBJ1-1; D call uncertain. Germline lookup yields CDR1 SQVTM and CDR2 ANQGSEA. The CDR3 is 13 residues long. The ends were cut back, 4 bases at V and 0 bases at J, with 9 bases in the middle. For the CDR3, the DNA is TGCAGCGTTGCTCGTCCCATGAACACTGAAGCTTTCTTT. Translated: CSVARPMNTEAFF.

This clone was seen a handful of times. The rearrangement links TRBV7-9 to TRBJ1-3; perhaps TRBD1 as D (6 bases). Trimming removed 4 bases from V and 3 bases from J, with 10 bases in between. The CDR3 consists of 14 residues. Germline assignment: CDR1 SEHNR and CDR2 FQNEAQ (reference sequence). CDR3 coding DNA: TGTGCCAGCAGCTGGGGACAATTTGGAAACACCATATATTTT. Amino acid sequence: CASSWGQFGNTIYF. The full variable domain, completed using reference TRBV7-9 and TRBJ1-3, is DTGVSQNPRHKITKRGQNVTFRCDPISEHNRLYWYRQTLGQGPEFLTYFQNEAQLEKSRLLSDRFSAERPKGSFSTLEIQRTEQGDSAMYLCASSWGQFGNTIYFGEGSWLTVV.

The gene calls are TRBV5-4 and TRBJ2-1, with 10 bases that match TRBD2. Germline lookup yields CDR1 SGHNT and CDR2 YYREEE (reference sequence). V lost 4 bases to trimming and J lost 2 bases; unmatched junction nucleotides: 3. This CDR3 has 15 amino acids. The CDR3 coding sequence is TGTGCCAGCAGCAGTGGACTAGCGGCCTACAATGAGCAGTTCTTC. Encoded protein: CASSSGLAAYNEQFF.

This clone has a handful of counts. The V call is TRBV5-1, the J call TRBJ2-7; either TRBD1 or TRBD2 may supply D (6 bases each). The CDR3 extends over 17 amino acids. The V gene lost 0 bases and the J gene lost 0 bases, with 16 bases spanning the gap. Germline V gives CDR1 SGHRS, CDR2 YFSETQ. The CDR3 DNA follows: TGCGCCAGCAGCTTGGACGTACGGGGGCCTCGCTCCTACGAGCAGTACTTC. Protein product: CASSLDVRGPRSYEQYF.

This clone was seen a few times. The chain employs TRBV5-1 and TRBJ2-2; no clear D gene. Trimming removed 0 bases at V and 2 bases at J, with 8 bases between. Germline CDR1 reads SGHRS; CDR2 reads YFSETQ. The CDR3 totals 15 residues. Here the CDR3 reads CASSLVVANTGELFF. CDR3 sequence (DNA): TGCGCCAGCAGCTTGGTGGTAGCCAACACCGGGGAGCTGTTTTTT.

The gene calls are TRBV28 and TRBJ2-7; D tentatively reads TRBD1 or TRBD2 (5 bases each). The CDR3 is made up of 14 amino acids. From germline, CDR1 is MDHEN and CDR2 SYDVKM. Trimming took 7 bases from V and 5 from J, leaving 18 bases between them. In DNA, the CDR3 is TGTGCCAGCAATCAGGGAGATCAAAGGAACGAGCAGTACTTC. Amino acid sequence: CASNQGDQRNEQYF.